These 4 T cell receptor beta chains originate from one sample sequenced in a study of shared T cell receptors in the human thymus. Assay: immunoSEQ multiplex PCR; the TCRdb copy retains only in-frame clones and omits some. The data show about 660,000 clones, around 89% seen once. The sample was also reused in another study, on human thymus T cells.

What was sequenced was thymocytes. These receptors were obtained from a boy under two years old with a congenital heart defect.

The chain combines TRBV29-1 with TRBJ1-2; D gene ambiguous. Trimming took 3 bases from V and 4 from J, leaving 12 bases between them. Germline lookup yields CDR1 SQVTM and CDR2 ANQGSEA. This CDR3 has 13 amino acids. Here the CDR3 DNA reads TGCAGCGTTGAGAGCGGTCCCCGCTATGGCTACACCTTC. It translates to CSVESGPRYGYTF.

The J gene is TRBJ2-3, the V gene TRBV19; 9 bases map to TRBD1. V gave up 1 base and J gave up 10 bases; unmatched junction bases: 21. Germline assignment: CDR1 LNHDA and CDR2 SQIVND (reference sequence). The CDR3 spans 19 residues. CDR3 region: CASSIVPVRQGDHHGAQYF. CDR3 in DNA: TGTGCCAGTAGTATAGTCCCCGTGCGACAGGGGGACCACCATGGGGCGCAGTATTTT.

Concerning this clone itself: Other DNA sequences from this sample encode an identical CDR3 as well. This sequence joins TRBV28 and TRBJ1-5, with a possible D match to TRBD1 (6 bases). The ends were cut back, 6 bases at V and 5 bases at J, with 8 bases in the middle. The CDR3 covers 12 residues. Germline V gives CDR1 MDHEN, CDR2 SYDVKM. CDR3 nucleotide sequence: TGTGCCAGCAGACGGACAGATCAGCCCCAGCATTTT. It codes for CASRRTDQPQHF.

The chain couples TRBV5-6 to TRBJ1-5, with D hard to call. V dropped 1 base and J dropped 7 bases, with 9 bases sitting between them. CDR1 is SGHDT and CDR2 is YYEEEE in the germline V gene. The CDR3 sequence is 13 residues long. DNA for the CDR3: TGTGCCAGCAGCTTGACACCGGGACAGCCCCAGCATTTT. Protein product: CASSLTPGQPQHF.